Listed here are 2 T cell receptor beta chains from one sample, sequenced in a study of blood T cell repertoires in COVID-19. TCRdb keeps only in-frame clones here, not all; method: immunoSEQ multiplex PCR. The profile shows a few hundred thousand clones, around 89% of them singletons. The sample consisted of PBMCs or T cells enriched from blood (not recorded which). The source is a woman aged 40-49 years with acute COVID-19.

The chain carries TRBV27 and TRBJ2-7; tentatively, D is TRBD1 (5 bases). Trimming stripped 6 bases from V and 2 bases from J, with 14 bases between. This CDR3 comprises 14 residues. Germline-derived CDR1 and CDR2 are MNHEY and SMNVEV (reference sequence). CDR3 nucleotide sequence: TGTGCCAGCAGCCGAAGGGGCGGAACCTACGAGCAGTACGTC. It codes for CASSRRGGTYEQYV.

The V call is TRBV2, the J call TRBJ2-5, with a tentative D call TRBD1 (6 bases). The CDR3 is 14 residues long. The ends were cut back, 2 bases at V and 0 bases at J, with 7 bases in the middle. The germline V gene has CDR1 SNHLY and CDR2 FYNNEI. The CDR3 is CASSERGYQETQYF. The CDR3 DNA follows: TGTGCCAGCAGTGAAAGGGGGTACCAAGAGACCCAGTACTTC.